The present T cell receptor beta chain was sequenced within a study of identical twins. This clonotype was seen more than once but under ten times. Its antigen is not identified. Whole-study results and caveats: With abundant cord blood beta clonotypes, insertions were fewer; memory repertoires showed no such pattern. The models gave estimates that fell short of the out-of-frame TCR alpha sharing seen in monozygotic twins. In beta out-of-frame sequences, the excess sharing between twins was weaker.

TCRdb reanalysed the 5' RACE reads using MiXCR and keeps one entry per CDR3 protein. Here the sample spans hundreds of thousands of distinct CDR3 sequences, 5.5% to 6.5% being singletons. The V gene lost 2 bases and the J gene lost 3 bases, with 17 bases spanning the gap. The CDR3 covers 16 residues. CDR1 is LGHNA and CDR2 is YNFKEQ in the germline V gene. The chain combines TRBV4-2 with TRBJ2-7, with D perhaps TRBD1 (5 bases). The TCR sequence derives from a man between 18 and 35 years old in good health. Sequencing was carried out using naive T cells sorted from blood. CDR3 nucleotides: TGTGCCAGCAGCCAACCGGACACAGCCCTGAACTACGAGCAGTACTTC. Translated: CASSQPDTALNYEQYF.